This entry describes one T cell receptor beta chain. The data belong to a study of T cell changes during pregnancy in multiple sclerosis. The CDR3 totals 16 residues. The V end lost 3 bases, the J end lost 4 bases, and 18 bases lay between the germline ends. Per germline, CDR1 SNHLY and CDR2 FYNNEI. Method: immunoSEQ multiplex PCR; TCRdb's copy keeps in-frame clones and lacks some. The repertoire holds about 71,000 clones, with around nine tenths as singletons. Specimen: peripheral blood, collected in the third trimester of pregnancy. The clonotype was recovered from a female donor with multiple sclerosis, enrolled in a pregnancy study. The V and J genes are TRBV2 and TRBJ1-2, with no clear D. The CDR3 here is CASSEGQVRSTYGYTF. CDR3 coding DNA: TGTGCCAGCAGTGAGGGCCAGGTCAGGTCCACCTATGGCTACACCTTC.